This T cell receptor beta chain was sequenced in a study of blood T cell repertoires in COVID-19. In the study overall: Researchers got acute and convalescent COVID-19 samples from the United States, Italy and Spain.

Between the trimmed V and J ends, which lost 2 bases and 0 bases, there was a span of 8 bases. CDR1 and CDR2 from the germline V gene are MNHEY and SMNVEV (reference sequence). This CDR3 comprises 16 residues. Per the authors' pipeline: Scientists estimated how many nucleated cells there were by amplifying reference gene primers. The assay was immunoSEQ multiplex PCR, and TCRdb's table has in-frame clones only and misses some. From that table come the V and J calls and clone size; the DNA was used to work out D and trimming. The sample carries almost 350,000 clones, more than 70% recorded once. This TCR was recovered from a woman aged 30 to 39 who had been exposed to COVID-19. The chain joins TRBV27 to TRBJ1-6; D not certain. The sequencing sample was made of PBMCs or T cells enriched from blood (not recorded which). The CDR3 loop is CASSLVGSSYNSPLHF. In DNA form, the CDR3 reads TGTGCCAGCAGTTTAGTAGGGAGCTCCTATAATTCACCCCTCCACTTT.